These 11 T cell receptor beta chains came from one sample sequenced in a study of cytomegalovirus exposure and HLA in healthy donors (dated by TCRdb to 2016 to 2017). The method was the immunoSEQ multiplex PCR assay. For the multiplex PCR, a mixture combining 60 forward primers for TCR Vbeta segments and 13 reverse primers for TCR Jbeta segments was used. The table comes from immuneACCESS by way of TCRdb, which keeps in-frame sequences with V and J called. Part of the clones is missing from these tables; in studies checked, under half for an unresolved V gene and the rest for unknown reasons. The sample contains 150,000 to 190,000 clones, approximately 77% of them found a single time. The biggest ten clones account for 1.3% to 1.5% of the sample. The sample was PBMCs. The origin of the receptors is a man younger than 35 in good health and CMV-seronegative.

The V gene is TRBV11-2, the J gene TRBJ1-2, with unresolved D. Trimming shortened V by 5 bases and J by 5 bases, and 9 bases separated the two germline ends. CDR3 size: 12 residues. Per the germline V gene, CDR1 is SGHAT and CDR2 is FQNNGV. The CDR3 loop reads CASSPNTYGYTF. As DNA, the CDR3 is TGTGCCAGCAGCCCGAACACGTATGGCTACACCTTC.

This clone appeared once. The rearrangement joins TRBV11-2 to TRBJ2-1; tentatively, D is TRBD2 (5 bases). CDR3 length: 15 amino acids. The V gene lost 5 bases and the J gene lost 0 bases, with 11 bases spanning the gap. Germline V gene sequence: CDR1 SGHAT, CDR2 FQNNGV. The CDR3 loop is CASSRDYNSYNEQFF. The CDR3 coding sequence is TGTGCCAGCAGCCGAGACTATAACTCCTACAATGAGCAGTTCTTC.

V gene TRBV30 combines with J gene TRBJ2-1, with TRBD2 as a possible D gene (6 bases). The CDR3 length is 13 residues. Trimming took off 4 bases at V and 12 bases at J, with 19 bases between the two ends. The V gene's germline CDR1 is GTSNPN and CDR2 SVGIG (reference sequence). CDR3 nucleotide sequence: TGTGCCTGGACCCTTAGCGGCCCCGTGAGGCAGTTCTTC. This gives the protein CAWTLSGPVRQFF.

The chain links TRBV6-5 to TRBJ2-7; TRBD2 matches 9 bases. CDR3 length equals 16 residues. Germline assignment: CDR1 MNHEY and CDR2 SVGAGI. The V and J ends lost 4 bases and 3 bases, in that order; junction bases with no gene match: 10. CDR3 protein: CASSSRRGAGGYEQYF. DNA for the CDR3: TGTGCCAGCAGTTCCCGGAGGGGAGCGGGAGGCTACGAGCAGTACTTC.

V and J are TRBV6-5 and TRBJ2-5; TRBD1 aligns across 7 bases. Germline V gene sequence: CDR1 MNHEY, CDR2 SVGAGI. The junction had 4 bases not matched to a gene; V was cut back by 4 bases and J by 5 bases. The CDR3 is made up of 13 amino acids. CDR3 nucleotides: TGTGCCAGCAGTTCAGGGGGAAGGGAGACCCAGTACTTC. This translates into CASSSGGRETQYF.

This clone was recorded only once. The rearrangement uses TRBV18 and TRBJ2-1; TRBD2 matches 14 bases. The CDR3 totals 18 residues. V was pared by 3 bases and J by 2 bases, with 6 bases of the junction left unmatched. Per the germline V gene, CDR1 is KGHSH and CDR2 is LQKENI. CDR3 sequence (DNA): TGTGCCAGCTCACCGGGACTAGCGGGAGTAGGGGCCTACAATGAGCAGTTCTTC. It yields the protein CASSPGLAGVGAYNEQFF.

The V and J genes are TRBV19 and TRBJ1-5; 8 nucleotides align to TRBD1. The germline CDR1 and CDR2 sequences are LNHDA and SQIVND (reference sequence). This CDR3 is 13 amino acids long. J gave up 6 bases and V 5 bases, and 3 bases lay outside the gene matches. The CDR3 region has the DNA TGTGCCAGTAGTGAGCAGGGGGCTCAGCCCCAGCATTTT. It specifies CASSEQGAQPQHF.

J is TRBJ2-7 and V is TRBV4-3; 7 nucleotides line up with TRBD1. Per germline, CDR1 LGHNA and CDR2 YSLEER. The CDR3 totals 16 residues. Trimming at V came to 1 base and at J to 2 bases, leaving 8 bases not matched to a gene. The CDR3 bases are TGCGCCAGCAGCCAAGCTTGGGGGACAGCCCCCTACGAGCAGTACTTC. It encodes CASSQAWGTAPYEQYF.

The genes are TRBV15 and TRBJ2-1; TRBD2 matches 10 bases. V shed 0 bases, J shed 3 bases, and the junction held 5 bases outside the gene matches. Germline V gene data show CDR1 as LNHNV and CDR2 as YYDKDF (reference sequence). The CDR3 has 17 amino acids. The CDR3 sequence: CATSRETGTSVYNEQFF. The CDR3 DNA is TGTGCCACCAGCAGAGAGACCGGGACTAGCGTCTACAATGAGCAGTTCTTC.

This clone was counted once. The chain joins TRBV30 to TRBJ1-5, with 7 bases matching TRBD1. Germline CDR1 reads GTSNPN; CDR2 reads SVGIG (reference sequence). The V segment lost 2 bases and the J segment 4 bases; nucleotides outside the gene matches: 5. This CDR3 has 14 amino acids. The CDR3 protein is CAWSRDRKNQPQHF. The CDR3 DNA follows: TGTGCCTGGAGTCGGGACAGAAAAAATCAGCCCCAGCATTTT.

The table lists this clone with a few counts. The CDR3 nucleotides are TGTGCCAGCAGAAGACAGGGGGCCTATCAGCCCCAGCATTTT. It translates to CASRRQGAYQPQHF. The genes are TRBV6-5 and TRBJ1-5; 10 positions agree with TRBD1. This CDR3 region has 14 residues. V gave up 6 bases and J gave up 5 bases; unmatched junction bases: 4. CDR1 is MNHEY and CDR2 is SVGAGI in the germline V gene.